The entry below gives a single TCR beta chain sequence along with its context. Its antigen remains unknown. The CDR3 has 10 amino acids. The V gene lost 8 bases and the J gene lost 7 bases, with 10 bases spanning the gap. Per the germline V gene, CDR1 is DFQATT and CDR2 is SNEGSKA (reference sequence). The sample is drawn from a study of response to subunit inactivated influenza vaccine. Study outcomes and limitations: Authors suggested few new T cells are recruited by each seasonal influenza vaccination.

TCRdb processed the RT-PCR reads anew with MiXCR; each CDR3 protein has one entry. The sample has over 800,000 distinct CDR3 sequences; around 21% are singletons. The receptor comes from a man in his forties or fifties who received an inactivated influenza vaccine. The material was PBMCs from blood, obtained 4 to 6 days after vaccination. The V gene is TRBV20-1, the J gene TRBJ2-3, with a weak D call TRBD1 (6 bases). The CDR3 coding sequence is TGCAGTTCAGGGGAGAATACGCAGTATTTT. Translated: CSSGENTQYF.